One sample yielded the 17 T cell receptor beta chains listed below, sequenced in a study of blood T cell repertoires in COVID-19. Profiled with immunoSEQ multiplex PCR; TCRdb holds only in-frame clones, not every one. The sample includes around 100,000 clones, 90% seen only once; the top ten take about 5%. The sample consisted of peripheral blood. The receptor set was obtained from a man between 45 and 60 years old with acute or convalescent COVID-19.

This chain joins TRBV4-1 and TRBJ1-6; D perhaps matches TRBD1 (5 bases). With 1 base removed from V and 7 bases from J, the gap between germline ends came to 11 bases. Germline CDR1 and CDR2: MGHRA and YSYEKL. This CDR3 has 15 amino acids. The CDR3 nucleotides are TGCGCCAGCAGCCAAGGCGCAGGGAACAATTCACCCCTCCACTTT. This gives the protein CASSQGAGNNSPLHF.

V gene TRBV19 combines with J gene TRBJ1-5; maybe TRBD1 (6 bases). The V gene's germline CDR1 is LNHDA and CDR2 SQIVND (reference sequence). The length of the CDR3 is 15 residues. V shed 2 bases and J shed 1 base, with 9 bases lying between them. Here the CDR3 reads CASSIIGQSNQPQHF. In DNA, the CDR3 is TGTGCCAGTAGTATAATCGGACAGAGCAATCAGCCCCAGCATTTT.

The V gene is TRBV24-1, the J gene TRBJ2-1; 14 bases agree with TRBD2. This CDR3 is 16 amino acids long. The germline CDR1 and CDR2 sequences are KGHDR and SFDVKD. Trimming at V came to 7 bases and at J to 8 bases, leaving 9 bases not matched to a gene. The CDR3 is CATSRVGTSGSYEQFF. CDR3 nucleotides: TGTGCCACCAGCCGGGTCGGGACTAGCGGGAGCTATGAGCAGTTCTTC.

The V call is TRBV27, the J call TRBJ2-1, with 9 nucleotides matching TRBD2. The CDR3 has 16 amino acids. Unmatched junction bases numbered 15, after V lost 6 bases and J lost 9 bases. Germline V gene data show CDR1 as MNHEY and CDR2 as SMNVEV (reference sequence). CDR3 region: CASREAGGLVSREQFF. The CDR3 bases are TGTGCCAGCAGGGAAGCGGGAGGTCTTGTATCGCGTGAGCAGTTCTTC.

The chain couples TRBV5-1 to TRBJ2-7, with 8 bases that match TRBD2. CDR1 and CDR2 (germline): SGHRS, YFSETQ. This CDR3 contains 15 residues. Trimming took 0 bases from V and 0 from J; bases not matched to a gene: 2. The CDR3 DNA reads TGCGCCAGCAGCTTGGCGAGCGGGAGCTCCTACGAGCAGTACTTC. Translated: CASSLASGSSYEQYF.

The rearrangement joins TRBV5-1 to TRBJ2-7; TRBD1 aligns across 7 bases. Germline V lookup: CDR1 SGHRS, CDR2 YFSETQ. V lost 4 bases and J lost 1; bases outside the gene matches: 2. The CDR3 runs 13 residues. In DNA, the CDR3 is TGCGCCAGCAGCCCGGGACAGTCCTACGAGCAGTACTTC. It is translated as CASSPGQSYEQYF. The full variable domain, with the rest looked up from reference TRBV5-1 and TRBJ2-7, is KAGVTQTPRYLIKTRGQQVTLSCSPISGHRSVSWYQQTPGQGLQFLFEYFSETQRNKGNFPGRFSGRQFSNSRSEMNVSTLELGDSALYLCASSPGQSYEQYFGPGTRLTVT.

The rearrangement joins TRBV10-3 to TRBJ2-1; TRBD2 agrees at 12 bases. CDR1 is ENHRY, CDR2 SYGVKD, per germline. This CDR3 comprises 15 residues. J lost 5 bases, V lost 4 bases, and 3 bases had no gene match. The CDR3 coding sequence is TGTGCCATCAGTGGGACTAGCGGGGACGACAATGAGCAGTTCTTC. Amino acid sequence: CAISGTSGDDNEQFF.

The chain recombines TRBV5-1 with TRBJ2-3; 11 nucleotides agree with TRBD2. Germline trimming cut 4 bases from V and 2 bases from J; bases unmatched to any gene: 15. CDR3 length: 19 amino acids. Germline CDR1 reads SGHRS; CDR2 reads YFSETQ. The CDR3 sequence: CASSAGAPGLAEHTDTQYF. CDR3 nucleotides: TGCGCCAGCAGCGCTGGGGCCCCGGGACTAGCGGAGCACACAGATACGCAGTATTTT.

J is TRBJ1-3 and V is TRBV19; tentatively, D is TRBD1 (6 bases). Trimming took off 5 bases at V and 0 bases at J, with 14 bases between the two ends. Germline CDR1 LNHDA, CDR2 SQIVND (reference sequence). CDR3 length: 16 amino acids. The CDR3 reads CASSFATGGSGNTIYF. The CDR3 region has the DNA TGTGCCAGTAGTTTCGCGACAGGCGGCTCTGGAAACACCATATATTTT.

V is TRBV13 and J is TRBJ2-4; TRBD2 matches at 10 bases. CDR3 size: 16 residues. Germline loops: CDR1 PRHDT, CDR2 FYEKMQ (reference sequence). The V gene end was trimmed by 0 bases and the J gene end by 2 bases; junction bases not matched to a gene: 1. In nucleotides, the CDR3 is TGTGCCAGCAGCTTAGGAGCGGGGGGGTCCAAAAACATTCAGTACTTC. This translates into CASSLGAGGSKNIQYF.

The CDR3 is CASSMNRERSLQYF. CDR3 DNA sequence: TGTGCCAGTAGTATGAACAGGGAAAGGTCGCTGCAGTACTTC. The V and J genes are TRBV19 and TRBJ2-7, with D perhaps matching TRBD1 (6 bases). This CDR3 comprises 14 residues. Trimming removed 3 bases from V and 9 bases from J, with 18 bases in between. Germline CDR1 LNHDA, CDR2 SQIVND (reference sequence).

CDR3 loop: CASSSLGGRRGYTF. In DNA, the CDR3 is TGTGCCAGTAGTTCCCTCGGGGGGCGCAGGGGCTACACCTTC. J is TRBJ1-2 and V is TRBV19; a weak D match, TRBD1 (6 bases). CDR3 length: 14 amino acids. Germline-derived CDR1 and CDR2 are LNHDA and SQIVND (reference sequence). V lost 5 bases and J lost 8, with 18 bases in between.

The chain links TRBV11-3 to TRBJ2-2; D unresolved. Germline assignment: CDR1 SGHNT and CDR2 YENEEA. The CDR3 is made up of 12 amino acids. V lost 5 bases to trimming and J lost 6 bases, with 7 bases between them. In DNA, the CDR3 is TGTGCCAGCAGCCCTTTAGCCGGGGAGCTGTTTTTT. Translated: CASSPLAGELFF.

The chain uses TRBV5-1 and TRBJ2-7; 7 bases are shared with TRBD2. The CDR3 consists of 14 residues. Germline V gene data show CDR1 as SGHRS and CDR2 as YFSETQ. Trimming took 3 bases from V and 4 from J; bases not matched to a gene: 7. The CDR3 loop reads CASSSGGGDYEQYF. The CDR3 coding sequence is TGCGCCAGCAGCTCGGGAGGAGGGGATTACGAGCAGTACTTC.

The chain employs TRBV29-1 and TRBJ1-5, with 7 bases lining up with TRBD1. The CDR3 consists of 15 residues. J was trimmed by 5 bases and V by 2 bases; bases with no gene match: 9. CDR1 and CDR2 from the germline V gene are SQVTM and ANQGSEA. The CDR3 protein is CSVETTGIGDQPQHF. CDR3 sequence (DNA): TGCAGCGTTGAAACGACAGGGATTGGGGATCAGCCCCAGCATTTT.

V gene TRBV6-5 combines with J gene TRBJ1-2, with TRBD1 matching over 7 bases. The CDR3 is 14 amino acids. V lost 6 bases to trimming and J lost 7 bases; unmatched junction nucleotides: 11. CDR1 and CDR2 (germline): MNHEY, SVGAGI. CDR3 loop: CASSYTVDRVGYTF. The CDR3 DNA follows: TGTGCCAGCAGCTACACCGTTGACAGGGTTGGCTACACCTTC.

In DNA, the CDR3 is TGTGCCAGCAGCCTACAAGATTATGCAGGGGGTCCCACAAGTACGCAGTATTTT. It yields the protein CASSLQDYAGGPTSTQYF. The chain couples TRBV3-1 (or the pseudogene TRBV3-2) to TRBJ2-3, with 7 bases fitting TRBD1. The J segment lost 8 bases and the V segment lost 4 bases, leaving 21 bases of the junction unmatched. The CDR3 has 18 residues. Germline V gene data show CDR1 as LGHDT and CDR2 as YNNKEL (reference sequence).